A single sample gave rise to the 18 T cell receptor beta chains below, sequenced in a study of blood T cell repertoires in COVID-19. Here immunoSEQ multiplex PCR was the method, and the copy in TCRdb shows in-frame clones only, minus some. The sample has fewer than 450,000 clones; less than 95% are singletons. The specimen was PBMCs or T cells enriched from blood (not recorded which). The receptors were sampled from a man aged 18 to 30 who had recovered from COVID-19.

CDR3: CASSQLAGPSSGNTIYF. CDR3 nucleotide sequence: TGTGCCAGCAGCCAGCTCGCGGGTCCAAGCTCTGGAAACACCATATATTTT. The chain couples TRBV3-1 (or the pseudogene TRBV3-2) to TRBJ1-3, with no clear D. The CDR3 is made up of 17 amino acids. Germline values: CDR1 LGHDT, CDR2 YNNKEL (reference sequence). V dropped 3 bases and J dropped 0 bases, with 15 bases sitting between them.

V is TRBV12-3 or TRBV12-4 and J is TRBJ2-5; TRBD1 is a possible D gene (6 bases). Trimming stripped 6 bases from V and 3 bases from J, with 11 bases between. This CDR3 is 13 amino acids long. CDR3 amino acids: CASSQDSEETQYF. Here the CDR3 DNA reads TGTGCCAGCAGCCAGGACAGTGAAGAGACCCAGTACTTC.

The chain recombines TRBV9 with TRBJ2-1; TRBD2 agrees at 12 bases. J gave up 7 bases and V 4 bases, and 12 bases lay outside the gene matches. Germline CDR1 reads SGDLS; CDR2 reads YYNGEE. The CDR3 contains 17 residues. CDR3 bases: TGTGCCAGCAGCTTTGACCCTAGCGGGGGGGCCACAAATGAGCAGTTCTTC. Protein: CASSFDPSGGATNEQFF. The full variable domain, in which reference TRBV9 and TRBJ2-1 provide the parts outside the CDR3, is DSGVTQTPKHLITATGQRVTLRCSPRSGDLSVYWYQQSLDQGLQFLIQYYNGEERAKGNILERFSAQQFPDLHSELNLSSLELGDSALYFCASSFDPSGGATNEQFFGPGTRLTVL.

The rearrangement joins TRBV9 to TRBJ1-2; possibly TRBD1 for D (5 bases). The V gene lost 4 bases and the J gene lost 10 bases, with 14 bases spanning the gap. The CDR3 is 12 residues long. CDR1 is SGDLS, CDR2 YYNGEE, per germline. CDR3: CASSPRGGFYTF. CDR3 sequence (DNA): TGTGCCAGCAGCCCCCGTGGGGGGTTCTACACCTTC.

CDR3 protein: CASSSLNRDRGQAGELFF. In nucleotides, the CDR3 is TGTGCCAGCAGCTCACTAAACCGGGACAGGGGTCAGGCCGGGGAGCTGTTTTTT. The chain uses TRBV11-2 and TRBJ2-2; 10 nucleotides align to TRBD1. This CDR3 has 18 amino acids. Germline V gives CDR1 SGHAT, CDR2 FQNNGV. The J segment lost 6 bases and the V segment lost 4 bases, leaving 14 bases of the junction unmatched. Complete variable domain (other parts from reference TRBV11-2 and TRBJ2-2): EAGVAQSPRYKIIEKRQSVAFWCNPISGHATLYWYQQILGQGPKLLIQFQNNGVVDDSQLPKDRFSAERLKGVDSTLKIQPAKLEDSAVYLCASSSLNRDRGQAGELFFGEGSRLTVL.

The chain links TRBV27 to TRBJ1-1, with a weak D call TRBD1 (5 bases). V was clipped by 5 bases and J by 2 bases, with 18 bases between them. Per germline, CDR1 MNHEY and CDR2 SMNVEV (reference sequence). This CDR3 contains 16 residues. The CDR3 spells CASSTSFGWTNTEAFF. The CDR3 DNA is TGTGCCAGCAGTACATCGTTTGGATGGACAAACACTGAAGCTTTCTTT.

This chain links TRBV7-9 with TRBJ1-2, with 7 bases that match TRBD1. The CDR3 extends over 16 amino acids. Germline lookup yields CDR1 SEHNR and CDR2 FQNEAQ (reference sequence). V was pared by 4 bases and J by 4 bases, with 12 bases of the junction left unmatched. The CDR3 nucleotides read TGTGCCAGCAGCTCAACCAACAGGGGTCGCGGCTATGGCTACACCTTC. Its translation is CASSSTNRGRGYGYTF. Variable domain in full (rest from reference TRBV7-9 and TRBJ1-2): DTGVSQNPRHKITKRGQNVTFRCDPISEHNRLYWYRQTLGQGPEFLTYFQNEAQLEKSRLLSDRFSAERPKGSFSTLEIQRTEQGDSAMYLCASSSTNRGRGYGYTFGSGTRLTVV.

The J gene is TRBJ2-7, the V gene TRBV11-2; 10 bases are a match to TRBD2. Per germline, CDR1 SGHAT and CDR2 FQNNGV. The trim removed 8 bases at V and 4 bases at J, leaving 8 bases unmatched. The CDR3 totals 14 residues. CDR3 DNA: TGTGCCAGCTCCCTTAGCGGGAGGCTTTACGAGCAGTACTTC. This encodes CASSLSGRLYEQYF.

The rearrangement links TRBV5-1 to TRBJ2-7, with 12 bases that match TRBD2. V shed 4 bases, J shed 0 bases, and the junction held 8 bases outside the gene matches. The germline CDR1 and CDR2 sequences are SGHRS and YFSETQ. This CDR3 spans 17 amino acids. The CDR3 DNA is TGCGCCAGCAGCGCCTGGACTAGCGGGGACCCCTCCTACGAGCAGTACTTC. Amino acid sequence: CASSAWTSGDPSYEQYF.

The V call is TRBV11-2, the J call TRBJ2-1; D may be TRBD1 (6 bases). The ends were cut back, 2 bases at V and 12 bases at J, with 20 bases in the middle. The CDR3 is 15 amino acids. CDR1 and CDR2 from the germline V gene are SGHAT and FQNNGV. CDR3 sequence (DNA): TGTGCCAGCAGCTTAACGGCGGACAGCCGTGGGGGGCAGTTCTTC. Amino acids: CASSLTADSRGGQFF.

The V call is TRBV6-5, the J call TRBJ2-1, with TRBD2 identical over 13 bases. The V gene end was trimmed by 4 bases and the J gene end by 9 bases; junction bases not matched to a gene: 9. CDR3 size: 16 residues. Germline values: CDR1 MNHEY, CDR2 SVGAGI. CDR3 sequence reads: CASSSSTSGRASEQFF. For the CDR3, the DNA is TGTGCCAGCAGTTCCTCCACTAGCGGGAGGGCCAGTGAGCAGTTCTTC.

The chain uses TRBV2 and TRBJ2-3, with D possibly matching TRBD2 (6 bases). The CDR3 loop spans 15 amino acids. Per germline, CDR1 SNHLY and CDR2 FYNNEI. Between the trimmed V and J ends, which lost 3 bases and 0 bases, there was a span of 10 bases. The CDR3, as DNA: TGTGCCAGCAGTGAGACTAGGGGAAGCACAGATACGCAGTATTTT. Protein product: CASSETRGSTDTQYF.

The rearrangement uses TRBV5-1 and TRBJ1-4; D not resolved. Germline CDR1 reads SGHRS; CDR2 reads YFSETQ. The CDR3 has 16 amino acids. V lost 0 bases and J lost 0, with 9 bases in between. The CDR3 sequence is CASSLEWPATNEKLFF. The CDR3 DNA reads TGCGCCAGCAGCTTGGAATGGCCTGCAACTAATGAAAAACTGTTTTTT.

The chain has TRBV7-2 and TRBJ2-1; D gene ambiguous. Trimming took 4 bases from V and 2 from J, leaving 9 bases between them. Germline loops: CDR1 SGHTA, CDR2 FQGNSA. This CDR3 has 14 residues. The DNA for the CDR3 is TGTGCCAGCAGCTCACGTACTGCCTACAATGAGCAGTTCTTC. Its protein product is CASSSRTAYNEQFF.

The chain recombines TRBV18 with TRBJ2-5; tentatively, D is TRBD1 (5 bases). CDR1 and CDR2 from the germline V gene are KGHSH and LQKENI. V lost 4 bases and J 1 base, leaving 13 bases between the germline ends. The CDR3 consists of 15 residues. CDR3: CASSQNRITQETQYF. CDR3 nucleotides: TGTGCCAGCTCACAAAACAGGATAACCCAAGAGACCCAGTACTTC.

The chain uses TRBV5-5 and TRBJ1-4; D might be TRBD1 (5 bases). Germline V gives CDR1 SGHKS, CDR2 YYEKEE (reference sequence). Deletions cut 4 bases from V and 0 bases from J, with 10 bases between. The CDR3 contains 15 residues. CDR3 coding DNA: TGTGCCAGCAGCCTGGACATCGCAACTAATGAAAAACTGTTTTTT. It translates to CASSLDIATNEKLFF.

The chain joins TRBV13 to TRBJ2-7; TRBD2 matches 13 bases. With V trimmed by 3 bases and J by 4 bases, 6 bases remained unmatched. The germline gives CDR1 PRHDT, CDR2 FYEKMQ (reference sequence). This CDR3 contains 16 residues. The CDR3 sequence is CASSFRRTSGSYEQYF. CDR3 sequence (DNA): TGTGCCAGCAGCTTCCGCCGGACTAGCGGGAGTTACGAGCAGTACTTC.

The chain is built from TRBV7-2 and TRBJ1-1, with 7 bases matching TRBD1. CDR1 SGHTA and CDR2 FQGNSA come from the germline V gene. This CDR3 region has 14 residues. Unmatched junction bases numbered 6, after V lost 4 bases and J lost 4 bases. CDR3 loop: CASSSIPGGTEAFF. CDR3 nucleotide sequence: TGTGCCAGCAGCTCCATTCCAGGGGGCACTGAAGCTTTCTTT.